Following are 5 T cell receptor beta chains from one sample sequenced in a study of blood T cell repertoires in COVID-19. This table comes from immunoSEQ multiplex PCR, and its TCRdb copy is limited to in-frame clones, with some not included. Among 150,000 or so clones listed, under 90% were seen once. Sequenced sample: peripheral blood. The receptors derive from a human donor in a cohort sampled during active COVID-19.

This chain joins TRBV7-2 and TRBJ2-7; D not certain. CDR3 length: 14 residues. The ends were cut back, 1 base at V and 1 base at J, with 8 bases in the middle. Germline values: CDR1 SGHTA, CDR2 FQGNSA. CDR3 amino acids: CASSLDSVSYEQYF. In DNA form, the CDR3 reads TGTGCCAGCAGCTTAGATAGTGTTTCCTACGAGCAGTACTTC.

The table lists this clone with a count of one. The gene calls are TRBV3-1 (or the pseudogene TRBV3-2) and TRBJ1-2, with D tentatively TRBD1 (5 bases). Trimming pared 2 bases from V and 4 bases from J, leaving 11 bases between. This CDR3 region has 14 residues. The germline CDR1 and CDR2 sequences are LGHDT and YNNKEL (reference sequence). The CDR3, as DNA: TGTGCCAGCAGCCAAAAGACAGTTCGCTATGGCTACACCTTC. Amino acids: CASSQKTVRYGYTF.

This clone was recorded a few times. The chain joins TRBV19 to TRBJ1-1; the match to TRBD1 covers 8 bases. The CDR3 covers 15 residues. Trimming at V came to 1 base and at J to 10 bases, leaving 11 bases not matched to a gene. The germline gives CDR1 LNHDA, CDR2 SQIVND (reference sequence). CDR3 amino acids: CASSIAADREPGAFF. For the CDR3, the DNA is TGTGCCAGTAGTATAGCCGCGGACAGGGAGCCCGGAGCTTTCTTT.

This chain uses TRBV6-5 with TRBJ1-1, with TRBD1 identical over 11 bases. CDR3 length: 13 amino acids. Germline-derived CDR1 and CDR2 are MNHEY and SVGAGI. The trim removed 6 bases at V and 5 bases at J, leaving 2 bases unmatched. The CDR3 DNA is TGTGCCAGCAGAGGACAGGGGGCAACTGAAGCTTTCTTT. It specifies CASRGQGATEAFF.

This sequence joins TRBV2 and TRBJ1-2; TRBD1 matches at 8 bases. Germline CDR1 reads SNHLY; CDR2 reads FYNNEI. With 6 bases clipped from V and 8 bases from J, the junction kept 17 bases outside the gene matches. The CDR3 length is 16 residues. CDR3 region: CASRPPSGQGVIGYTF. DNA of the CDR3: TGTGCCAGCAGACCCCCCTCTGGACAGGGTGTCATCGGCTACACCTTC. Using reference TRBV2 and TRBJ1-2 for the parts outside the CDR3, the full variable domain is EPEVTQTPSHQVTQMGQEVILRCVPISNHLYFYWYRQILGQKVEFLVSFYNNEISEKSEIFDDQFSVERPDGSNFTLKIRSTKLEDSAMYFCASRPPSGQGVIGYTFGSGTRLTVV.